Described below is a single T cell receptor beta chain sequence and its context. Its target is not known. This entry comes from a study of cytomegalovirus exposure and HLA in healthy donors. Study-wide findings and caveats: A later analysis appeared to link common viral pathogens to several of the most significant clusters. Reportedly, cytomegalovirus status was diagnosed with high sensitivity and specificity.

Primers: 60 Vbeta forward and 13 Jbeta reverse. Here immunoSEQ multiplex PCR was the method, and the copy in TCRdb shows in-frame clones only, minus some. There are some 160,000 clones in the sample; roughly four fifths occur only once, and approximately 1.5% lies in the top ten. Though probably carrying unrecorded immune exposures, donors were nominally healthy at sampling. The sequence was obtained from a man in his forties in good health and CMV-seronegative. Source material: PBMCs.

The CDR3 DNA sequence: TGTGCCAGCAGCACCTACGGACAGGGGGCTCGGGAAAAACTGTTTTTT. This codes for CASSTYGQGAREKLFF. The V call is TRBV5-4, the J call TRBJ1-4; 11 bases are a match to TRBD1. The V segment lost 4 bases and the J segment 8 bases; nucleotides outside the gene matches: 10. The CDR3 covers 16 residues. Germline V CDR1 and CDR2: SGHNT, YYREEE (reference sequence). Filled out from reference TRBV5-4 and TRBJ1-4, the complete variable domain reads ETGVTQSPTHLIKTRGQQVTLRCSSQSGHNTVSWYQQALGQGPQFIFQYYREEENGRGNFPPRFSGLQFPNYSSELNVNALELDDSALYLCASSTYGQGAREKLFFGSGTQLSVL.